Below are 7 T cell receptor beta chains sequenced from a single sample in a study of T cell clones after liver transplantation. The method was immunoSEQ multiplex PCR; TCRdb's version includes in-frame clones alone and lacks a portion of them. The repertoire consists of some 60,000 clones, with about 73% occurring once and the leading ten covering about 2.6%. The input for sequencing was CD4+ T cells from blood, taken at the roughly 15-month timepoint. The receptors were sampled from a human patient who received a liver transplant. Among the T cells, some may be from the graft donor.

This chain links TRBV19 with TRBJ1-5, with unresolved D. The CDR3 runs to 15 residues. V was shortened by 3 bases and J by 4 bases, with 13 bases between the two germline ends. Germline CDR1 reads LNHDA; CDR2 reads SQIVND (reference sequence). The CDR3 nucleotides are TGTGCCAGTAGTATGGGCAGGAATAAAAATCAGCCCCAGCATTTT. It encodes CASSMGRNKNQPQHF.

This clone is categorized as medium-sized. The V gene is TRBV19, the J gene TRBJ1-2; 12 bases are shared with TRBD1. V shed 1 base and J 8 bases; nucleotides not matched to a gene: 5. In germline, CDR1 is LNHDA, CDR2 SQIVND (reference sequence). There are 15 residues in the CDR3. The CDR3 DNA is TGTGCCAGTAGTATAGGAGGGACAGGGGGCTTCGGCTACACCTTC. This sequence encodes CASSIGGTGGFGYTF.

This clone was seen more than once but under ten times. The CDR3 is CASSLPSGGQPQHF. CDR3 nucleotides: TGTGCCAGCAGTTTACCGTCAGGGGGTCAGCCCCAGCATTTT. The V gene is TRBV28, the J gene TRBJ1-5; 7 bases fit TRBD1. V lost 2 bases, J lost 6 bases, and 4 bases stayed unmatched. CDR1 and CDR2 from the germline V gene are MDHEN and SYDVKM. The CDR3 consists of 14 residues.

The J gene is TRBJ2-1, the V gene TRBV7-2, with D uncertain. V lost 5 bases to trimming and J lost 0 bases, with 5 bases between them. The CDR3 is 13 residues long. The germline V gene encodes CDR1 SGHTA and CDR2 FQGNSA. The CDR3 loop reads CASSGYSYNEQFF. CDR3 nucleotide sequence: TGTGCCAGCAGCGGATACTCCTACAATGAGCAGTTCTTC. Full variable domain (outside the CDR3, taken from reference TRBV7-2 and TRBJ2-1): GAGVSQSPSNKVTEKGKDVELRCDPISGHTALYWYRQSLGQGLEFLIYFQGNSAPDKSGLPSDRFSAERTGGSVSTLTIQRTQQEDSAVYLCASSGYSYNEQFFGPGTRLTVL.

This sequence joins TRBV4-3 and TRBJ2-1; TRBD2 might be the D (6 bases). This CDR3 has 18 amino acids. Germline V gene data show CDR1 as LGHNA and CDR2 as YSLEER. Trimming stripped 4 bases from V and 2 bases from J, with 21 bases between. The CDR3 spells CASSPSSSVISPYNEQFF. The CDR3 nucleotides read TGCGCCAGCAGCCCGAGCTCTAGCGTTATCTCACCCTACAATGAGCAGTTCTTC.

This chain links TRBV7-2 with TRBJ1-5; 9 positions agree with TRBD1. V was clipped by 0 bases and J by 6 bases; unmatched bases: 6. CDR3 length equals 16 residues. The V gene's germline CDR1 is SGHTA and CDR2 FQGNSA. CDR3 region: CASSLARTGVGQPQHF. CDR3 sequence (DNA): TGTGCCAGCAGCTTAGCGAGGACAGGGGTGGGTCAGCCCCAGCATTTT.

The rearrangement joins TRBV19 to TRBJ2-2; D gene ambiguous. The CDR3 consists of 15 residues. Germline V gene lookup returns CDR1 LNHDA and CDR2 SQIVND (reference sequence). V dropped 6 bases and J dropped 2 bases, with 13 bases sitting between them. The CDR3 reads CASRLRTSNTGELFF. DNA of the CDR3: TGTGCCAGTAGACTTAGGACGAGCAACACCGGGGAGCTGTTTTTT.